Included here is one T cell receptor beta chain sequence, with context. The data derive from a study of blood T cell repertoires in COVID-19. Study in general: The samples span acute and convalescent COVID-19 from the United States, Italy and Spain. The cDNA or gDNA used as material had been derived from T cells, B-cell-depleted T cells, or PBMCs.

As processed by the authors: Estimation of nucleated cell counts was performed using reference gene primer amplification. Repertoires were generated with immunoSEQ multiplex PCR, while TCRdb's copy carries only in-frame clones and drops some. V, J and clone size are taken as reported in that table, and D and trimming were inferred from the DNA itself. This table has about 130,000 clones, about 75% appearing once. J gave up 4 bases and V 2 bases, and 5 bases lay outside the gene matches. The CDR3 covers 15 residues. CDR1 is SNHLY, CDR2 FYNNEI, per germline. V is TRBV2 and J is TRBJ2-1; 7 bases are a match to TRBD2. The TCR sequence derives from a man older than 75 with acute or convalescent COVID-19. Sequences were obtained from peripheral blood. In nucleotides, the CDR3 is TGTGCCAGCAGTGAATTTCTAGCGGAATACAATGAGCAGTTCTTC. It is translated as CASSEFLAEYNEQFF.